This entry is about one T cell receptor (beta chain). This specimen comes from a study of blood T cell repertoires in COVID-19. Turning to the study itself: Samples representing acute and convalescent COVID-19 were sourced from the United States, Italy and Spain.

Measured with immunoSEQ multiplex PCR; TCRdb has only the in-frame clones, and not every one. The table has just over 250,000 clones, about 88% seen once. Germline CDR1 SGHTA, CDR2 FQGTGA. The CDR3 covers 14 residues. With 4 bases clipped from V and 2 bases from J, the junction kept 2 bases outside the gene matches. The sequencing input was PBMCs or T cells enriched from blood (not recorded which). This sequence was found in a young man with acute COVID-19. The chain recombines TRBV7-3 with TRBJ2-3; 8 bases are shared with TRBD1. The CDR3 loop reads CASSSTGATDTQYF. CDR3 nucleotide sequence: TGTGCCAGCAGCTCGACAGGGGCCACAGATACGCAGTATTTT.